This T cell receptor beta chain was identified in a study of T cell responses to AZD1222 COVID-19 vaccine. The CDR3 length is 11 residues. After removal of 10 bases from V and 5 bases from J, the junction contained 4 bases not matched to a gene. Germline CDR1 ENHRY, CDR2 SYGVKD. This table comes from immunoSEQ multiplex PCR, and its TCRdb copy is limited to in-frame clones, with some not included. The table has approximately 72,000 clones, roughly nine tenths seen once. Sample: peripheral blood, taken 28 days after the second AZD1222 dose. The V call is TRBV10-3, the J call TRBJ1-1; TRBD1 matches at 7 bases. The TCR originated in an adult who received the AZD1222 COVID-19 vaccine. This CDR3 is CATLRGTEAFF. DNA for the CDR3: TGTGCCACCCTCAGGGGGACTGAAGCTTTCTTT.